This T cell receptor (beta chain) was retrieved from a study of shared clonotypes between healthy human individuals. Study outcomes and limitations: Only blood underwent sampling, and tissue repertoires likely differ.

Sorted-subset replicate PCRs used around 0.2 ug DNA, approximately 27,000 T cell genomes. Using immunoSEQ multiplex PCR, the repertoire was profiled, and TCRdb retains in-frame clones only, with some absent. The repertoire has under 1,900,000 clones, approximately 98.5% of them found once; the top ten carry about 0.35%. Every donor, a Caucasian adult, lived in Nashville, Tennessee. Germline values: CDR1 ENHRY, CDR2 SYGVKD. This CDR3 spans 13 amino acids. In the case of this clone: Antigen unknown.

This sequence originates from a man aged 25 to 40 in good health. Sequenced: naive CD4+ T cells sorted from blood. The subset here: CD45RA+ positively selected. This sequence joins TRBV10-3 and TRBJ2-3; 7 positions agree with TRBD1. The CDR3 reads CGIRQGETDTQYF. The CDR3 DNA sequence: TGTGGAATCCGGCAGGGGGAAACGGATACGCAGTATTTT.